These 24 T cell receptor beta chains were all obtained from the same sample, sequenced in a study of technical replicates of blood from a few donors. TCRdb keeps only in-frame clones here, not all; method: immunoSEQ multiplex PCR. The table lists fewer than 100,000 clones, approximately 94% of them singletons. Sequencing was performed on T cells isolated from PBMCs. These receptors originate from a human donor in good health.

The rearrangement uses TRBV7-9 and TRBJ2-5; D is perhaps TRBD1 (5 bases). The CDR3 loop spans 14 amino acids. The V and J ends lost 6 bases and 2 bases respectively, with 13 bases between them. Germline-derived CDR1 and CDR2 are SEHNR and FQNEAQ (reference sequence). Here the CDR3 DNA reads TGTGCCAGCAGACCTGACAGCTATCAAGAGACCCAGTACTTC. Protein sequence: CASRPDSYQETQYF. The full variable domain, in which reference TRBV7-9 and TRBJ2-5 provide the parts outside the CDR3, is DTGVSQNPRHKITKRGQNVTFRCDPISEHNRLYWYRQTLGQGPEFLTYFQNEAQLEKSRLLSDRFSAERPKGSFSTLEIQRTEQGDSAMYLCASRPDSYQETQYFGPGTRLLVL.

This chain uses TRBV5-1 with TRBJ2-2; 7 bases are shared with TRBD2. Germline CDR1 is SGHRS and CDR2 is YFSETQ. V lost 0 bases to trimming and J lost 4 bases; unmatched junction nucleotides: 3. The CDR3 is made up of 15 amino acids. The CDR3 sequence: CASSLEAGATGELFF. The CDR3 region has the DNA TGCGCCAGCAGCTTGGAGGCGGGAGCCACCGGGGAGCTGTTTTTT.

V gene TRBV15 combines with J gene TRBJ1-1, with 7 nucleotides matching TRBD1. The CDR3 spans 14 residues. In germline, CDR1 is LNHNV, CDR2 YYDKDF (reference sequence). After removal of 4 bases from V and 6 bases from J, the junction contained 8 bases not matched to a gene. CDR3 DNA sequence: TGTGCCACCAGCACGTTACAGGGGAGAGCTGAAGCTTTCTTT. Translating gives CATSTLQGRAEAFF. Looking up the rest from reference TRBV15 and TRBJ1-1 gives the full variable domain: DAMVIQNPRYQVTQFGKPVTLSCSQTLNHNVMYWYQQKSSQAPKLLFHYYDKDFNNEADTPDNFQSRRPNTSFCFLDIRSPGLGDTAMYLCATSTLQGRAEAFFGQGTRLTVV.

The V call is TRBV6-5, the J call TRBJ1-1; D not resolved. Trimming removed 8 bases from V and 10 bases from J, with 11 bases in between. The CDR3 has 10 residues. Germline CDR1 is MNHEY and CDR2 is SVGAGI. CDR3 in DNA: TGTGCCAGCGGGTCGGCGGTAGCTTTCTTT. Its protein is CASGSAVAFF.

The chain has TRBV6-4 and TRBJ2-7; possible D gene TRBD2, 6 bases. The CDR3 spans 18 residues. Between the trimmed V and J ends, which lost 10 bases and 2 bases, there was a span of 30 bases. Germline CDR1 reads MRHNA; CDR2 reads SNTAGT. CDR3 sequence reads: CATLGRRGPLSGPYEQYF. DNA of the CDR3: TGTGCCACCCTGGGGAGGCGGGGACCCCTTTCGGGACCCTACGAGCAGTACTTC.

The chain is built from TRBV19 and TRBJ2-1, with 10 bases aligning to TRBD2. The V gene's germline CDR1 is LNHDA and CDR2 SQIVND (reference sequence). The CDR3 runs to 15 residues. The ends lost 0 bases at V and 9 bases at J; junction bases unmatched: 5. CDR3 in amino acids: CASSIEGLAVTEQFF. CDR3 nucleotides: TGTGCCAGTAGTATAGAAGGACTAGCGGTAACTGAGCAGTTCTTC. The full variable domain, rest sourced from reference TRBV19 and TRBJ2-1, is DGGITQSPKYLFRKEGQNVTLSCEQNLNHDAMYWYRQDPGQGLRLIYYSQIVNDFQKGDIAEGYSVSREKKESFPLTVTSAQKNPTAFYLCASSIEGLAVTEQFFGPGTRLTVL.

The J gene is TRBJ2-7, the V gene TRBV7-9, with 8 bases fitting TRBD2. V dropped 2 bases and J dropped 7; count of bases not matched to a gene: 10. This CDR3 region has 15 residues. From germline, CDR1 is SEHNR and CDR2 FQNEAQ (reference sequence). The CDR3 bases are TGTGCCAGCAGCTTAACGGCTAGCGGGCTGCATGAGCAGTACTTC. Its protein is CASSLTASGLHEQYF. Together with reference TRBV7-9 and TRBJ2-7, the CDR3 gives the full variable domain: DTGVSQNPRHKITKRGQNVTFRCDPISEHNRLYWYRQTLGQGPEFLTYFQNEAQLEKSRLLSDRFSAERPKGSFSTLEIQRTEQGDSAMYLCASSLTASGLHEQYFGPGTRLTVT.

The rearrangement uses TRBV7-9 and TRBJ2-2; D is possibly TRBD2 (6 bases). This CDR3 is built from 13 residues. Between the trimmed V and J ends, which lost 7 bases and 6 bases, there was a span of 12 bases. Germline V gives CDR1 SEHNR, CDR2 FQNEAQ (reference sequence). The CDR3 here is CASMFGGAGELFF. CDR3 nucleotides: TGTGCCAGCATGTTCGGAGGGGCCGGGGAGCTGTTTTTT.

The chain has TRBV7-2 and TRBJ1-3; D is undetermined. The CDR3 runs to 11 residues. Germline CDR1 and CDR2: SGHTA and FQGNSA. With 1 base removed from V and 9 bases from J, the gap between germline ends came to 4 bases. CDR3 DNA sequence: TGTGCCAGCAGCTTAGGTCTCACCATATATTTT. Residues: CASSLGLTIYF.

The chain recombines TRBV4-3 with TRBJ2-7; no clear D. Per the germline V gene, CDR1 is LGHNA and CDR2 is YSLEER. V lost 0 bases, J lost 4 bases, and 16 bases lay in between. This CDR3 contains 16 residues. CDR3 bases: TGCGCCAGCAGCCAAGATTTCGCAAGCGATACTTACGAGCAGTACTTC. Translation: CASSQDFASDTYEQYF.

The chain recombines TRBV9 with TRBJ2-3; 7 bases are shared with TRBD1. Looked up from germline, CDR1 is SGDLS and CDR2 is YYNGEE. There are 15 residues in the CDR3. Trimming at V came to 0 bases and at J to 1 base, leaving 2 bases not matched to a gene. CDR3 bases: TGTGCCAGCAGCGTAGATGGGACAGGCACAGATACGCAGTATTTT. Translation gives CASSVDGTGTDTQYF.

The chain uses TRBV10-2 and TRBJ2-1, with D possibly matching TRBD2 (5 bases). V lost 5 bases to trimming and J lost 8 bases, with 10 bases between them. In germline, CDR1 is WSHSY, CDR2 SAAADI. This CDR3 comprises 12 residues. CDR3 sequence (DNA): TGCGCCAGCAGTCCTAGCTGGGATGAGCAGTTCTTC. Translating gives CASSPSWDEQFF.

The V and J genes are TRBV19 and TRBJ1-2; TRBD1 is a possible D gene (5 bases). CDR3 length: 13 amino acids. Germline V gene sequence: CDR1 LNHDA, CDR2 SQIVND (reference sequence). The ends were cut back, 0 bases at V and 8 bases at J, with 10 bases in the middle. CDR3 in DNA: TGTGCCAGTAGTATAGATCCAGGGAACGGCTACACCTTC. Amino acid sequence: CASSIDPGNGYTF.

The chain uses TRBV5-5 and TRBJ2-7; 8 positions match TRBD1. Trimming cost V 4 bases and J 2 bases; bases outside gene matches: 2. Germline CDR1 and CDR2: SGHKS and YYEKEE (reference sequence). This CDR3 comprises 13 residues. CDR3 bases: TGTGCCAGCAGCCTGACAGGGGCCTACGAGCAGTACTTC. Its translation: CASSLTGAYEQYF.

The V and J genes are TRBV6-1 and TRBJ2-7; TRBD2 aligns across 11 bases. V shed 8 bases, J shed 3 bases, and the junction held 9 bases outside the gene matches. The CDR3 is 15 residues long. Germline CDR1 MNHNS, CDR2 SASEGT. DNA of the CDR3: TGTGCCAGCGCAACGCTAGCGGGAGGCCACTACGAGCAGTACTTC. Amino acids: CASATLAGGHYEQYF.

J is TRBJ2-3 and V is TRBV6-5, with a possible D match to TRBD2 (6 bases). Trimming shortened V by 6 bases and J by 5 bases, and 12 bases separated the two germline ends. Germline CDR1 and CDR2: MNHEY and SVGAGI. The CDR3 sequence is 13 residues long. The CDR3 coding sequence is TGTGCCAGCAGGGCCCGGAGGGTAGATACGCAGTATTTT. It specifies CASRARRVDTQYF.

The V call is TRBV29-1, the J call TRBJ1-2, with TRBD1 matching over 8 bases. With 3 bases clipped from V and 8 bases from J, the junction kept 5 bases outside the gene matches. Germline CDR1 is SQVTM and CDR2 is ANQGSEA. There are 12 residues in the CDR3. The CDR3 reads CSVDQGAEGYTF. The DNA of the CDR3 is TGCAGCGTTGACCAGGGGGCGGAAGGCTACACCTTC.

The CDR3 loop reads CASSPIAGLGNEQFF. As DNA, the CDR3 is TGTGCCAGCAGCCCTATAGCGGGCCTAGGGAATGAGCAGTTCTTC. The chain is built from TRBV6-6 and TRBJ2-1; TRBD2 matches 7 bases. Trimming removed 6 bases from V and 7 bases from J; junction bases left unmatched: 12. This CDR3 is built from 15 residues. The V gene's germline CDR1 is MNHNY and CDR2 SVGAGI (reference sequence).

This rearrangement joins TRBV6-4 to TRBJ2-1; tentative D call: TRBD2 (6 bases). V dropped 4 bases and J dropped 6 bases, with 10 bases sitting between them. This CDR3 is built from 13 residues. Germline CDR1 is MRHNA and CDR2 is SNTAGT. The CDR3 DNA follows: TGTGCCAGCAGTGCCCTGGAGGGCAATGAGCAGTTCTTC. This sequence encodes CASSALEGNEQFF.

This clone was picked up one time. The chain links TRBV6-1 to TRBJ2-5; D may be TRBD2 (6 bases). Trimming stripped 8 bases from V and 2 bases from J, with 15 bases between. The CDR3 sequence is 14 residues long. Germline V gene data show CDR1 as MNHNS and CDR2 as SASEGT. CDR3 sequence: CASGELAEQETQYF. CDR3 DNA sequence: TGTGCCAGCGGAGAACTAGCAGAACAAGAGACCCAGTACTTC.

The chain has TRBV5-1 and TRBJ1-2; maybe TRBD1 (5 bases). Germline V lookup: CDR1 SGHRS, CDR2 YFSETQ. The ends were cut back, 0 bases at V and 4 bases at J, with 13 bases in the middle. The CDR3 sequence is 15 residues long. The CDR3 DNA is TGCGCCAGCAGCTTGGAAGACCAGGGTGTCTATGGCTACACCTTC. This sequence encodes CASSLEDQGVYGYTF.

The gene calls are TRBV27 and TRBJ2-7, with D possibly TRBD2 on 6 matching bases. CDR3 length: 12 residues. Germline CDR1 is MNHEY and CDR2 is SMNVEV (reference sequence). The V gene lost 8 bases and the J gene lost 1 base, with 9 bases spanning the gap. CDR3: CASAGSSYEQYF. The CDR3, as DNA: TGTGCCAGCGCGGGATCTTCCTACGAGCAGTACTTC.

This rearrangement joins TRBV6-5 to TRBJ1-1; the match to TRBD1 covers 8 bases. Germline V gene data show CDR1 as MNHEY and CDR2 as SVGAGI. The trim removed 6 bases at V and 5 bases at J, leaving 11 bases unmatched. The CDR3 is 15 amino acids. The CDR3 here is CASSPLGQGRTEAFF. For the CDR3, the DNA is TGTGCCAGCAGCCCCCTAGGACAGGGAAGAACTGAAGCTTTCTTT.

The chain combines TRBV7-9 with TRBJ1-1; D is unclear. The CDR3 sequence is 15 residues long. The germline CDR1 and CDR2 sequences are SEHNR and FQNEAQ (reference sequence). V lost 0 bases and J 1 base, leaving 9 bases between the germline ends. The CDR3 nucleotides read TGTGCCAGCAGCTTAGCTCGACACTGGAACACTGAAGCTTTCTTT. Translation: CASSLARHWNTEAFF.